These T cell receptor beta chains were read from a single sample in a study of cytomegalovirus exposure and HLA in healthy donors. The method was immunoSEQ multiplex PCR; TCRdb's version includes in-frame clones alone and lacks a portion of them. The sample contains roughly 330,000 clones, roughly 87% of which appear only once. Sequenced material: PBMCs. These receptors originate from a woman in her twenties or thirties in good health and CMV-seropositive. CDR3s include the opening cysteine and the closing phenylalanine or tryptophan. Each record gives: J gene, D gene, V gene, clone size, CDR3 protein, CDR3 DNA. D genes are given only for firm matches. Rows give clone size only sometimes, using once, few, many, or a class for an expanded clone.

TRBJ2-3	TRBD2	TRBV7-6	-	CASSAGLAGADTQYF	TGTGCCAGCAGCGCGGGACTAGCGGGGGCAGATACGCAGTATTTT
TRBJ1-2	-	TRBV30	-	CACEMIRANYGYTF	TGTGCCTGCGAGATGATCCGAGCTAACTATGGCTACACCTTC
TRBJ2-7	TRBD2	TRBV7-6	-	CASSLDSSGRALEQYF	TGTGCCAGCAGCTTAGACTCGAGCGGGAGGGCCTTGGAGCAGTACTTC
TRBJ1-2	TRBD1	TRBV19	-	CASNSGQGEVGYTF	TGTGCCAGTAACTCTGGACAGGGGGAAGTTGGCTACACCTTC
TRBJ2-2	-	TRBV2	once	CASSQGETNTGELFF	TGTGCCAGCAGTCAGGGTGAAACGAACACCGGGGAGCTGTTTTTT
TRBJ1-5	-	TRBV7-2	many	CASSPQLNQPQHF	TGTGCCAGCAGCCCCCAGCTTAATCAGCCCCAGCATTTT
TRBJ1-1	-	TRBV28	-	CASSKPTGNTEAFF	TGTGCCAGCAGCAAACCGACAGGGAACACTGAAGCTTTCTTT
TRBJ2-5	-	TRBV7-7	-	CASSPTVGGQETQYF	TGTGCCAGCAGCCCCACGGTAGGGGGACAAGAGACCCAGTACTTC
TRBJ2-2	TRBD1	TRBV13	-	CASSSGTGSTGELFF	TGTGCCAGCAGCTCTGGGACAGGGAGCACCGGGGAGCTGTTTTTT
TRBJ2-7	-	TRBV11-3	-	CASSFSRGAINEQYF	TGTGCCAGCAGCTTCAGCAGGGGAGCAATTAACGAGCAGTACTTC
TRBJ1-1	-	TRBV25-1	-	CASSEAGDTEAFF	TGTGCCAGCAGTGAAGCAGGGGACACTGAAGCTTTCTTT
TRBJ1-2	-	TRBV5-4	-	CASSPTVTEGYYGYTF	TGTGCCAGCAGCCCCACAGTAACAGAAGGTTACTATGGCTACACCTTC
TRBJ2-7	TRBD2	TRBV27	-	CASSLGTSGTYEQYF	TGTGCCAGCAGTCTCGGGACTAGCGGAACCTACGAGCAGTACTTC
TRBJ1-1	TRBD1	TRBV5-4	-	CASSQGQVNTEAFF	TGTGCCAGCAGCCAGGGACAGGTAAACACTGAAGCTTTCTTT
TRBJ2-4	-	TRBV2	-	CASSELNLAKNIQYF	TGTGCCAGCAGTGAACTCAATTTAGCCAAAAACATTCAGTACTTC
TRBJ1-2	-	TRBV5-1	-	CASSLEGGGRGYTF	TGCGCCAGCAGCTTGGAGGGTGGGGGACGCGGCTACACCTTC